This T cell receptor (beta chain) was identified during a study of T cell clonotyping in hematopoietic cell transplantation. Study outcomes and limitations: Few recipient clonotypes overlapped donors; over 97% were de novo at given depth. Recipient TCR diversity dropped after transplant; expanded clonotypes rose from day 30 to 180.

Germline V gene data show CDR1 as SGHDN and CDR2 as FVKESK. This CDR3 contains 16 residues. V lost 1 base, J lost 6 bases, and 7 bases stayed unmatched. Repertoires were generated with immunoSEQ multiplex PCR, while TCRdb's copy carries only in-frame clones and drops some. The sample records about 13,000 clones, roughly 92% being singletons. Worth noting for this clone: Its antigen is unidentified.

This specimen was PBMCs, taken 100 days after allogeneic stem cell transplant. This chain connects TRBV14 to TRBJ1-2; TRBD1 matches 11 bases. This clonotype originated in a female patient aged 50-59 years who had an allogeneic stem cell transplant from an unrelated donor, so the T cells may come from the graft donor. Some clones in this sample may be carry-over from other donors' samples. The CDR3 loop is CASSQGGTGGGNGYTF. The CDR3 bases are TGTGCCAGCAGCCAAGGAGGGACAGGGGGTGGCAATGGCTACACCTTC.